This TCR beta chain comes out of a study of cytomegalovirus exposure and HLA in healthy donors. Primers included in the PCR were 60 Vbeta and 13 Jbeta primers. Clones were read by immunoSEQ multiplex PCR, and TCRdb kept only the in-frame ones, dropping some. Of roughly 170,000 clones in the sample, 70% to 85% are singletons; the top ten hold about 1.3%. V gave up 5 bases and J gave up 8 bases; unmatched junction bases: 8. This CDR3 has 15 amino acids. Germline CDR1 SGHDT, CDR2 YYEEEE. The clonotype was recovered from a girl under 10 years old in good health and CMV-seropositive. The V and J genes are TRBV5-6 and TRBJ2-1; 12 bases map to TRBD1. Sequencing was carried out using PBMCs. CDR3 sequence: CASSTGTGGRDEQFF. The CDR3 nucleotides read TGTGCCAGCAGTACCGGGACAGGGGGCAGGGATGAGCAGTTCTTC.